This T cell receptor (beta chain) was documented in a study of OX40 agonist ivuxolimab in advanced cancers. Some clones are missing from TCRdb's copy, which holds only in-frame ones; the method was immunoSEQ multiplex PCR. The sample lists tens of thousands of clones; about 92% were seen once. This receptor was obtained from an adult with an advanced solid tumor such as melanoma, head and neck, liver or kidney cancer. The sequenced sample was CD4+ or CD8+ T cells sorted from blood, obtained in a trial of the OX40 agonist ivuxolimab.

The CDR3 bases are TGTGCCAGCAGCCCCGTCCCGACAGGGATCACCGGGGAGCTGTTTTTT. Amino acid sequence: CASSPVPTGITGELFF. The rearrangement uses TRBV5-6 and TRBJ2-2; 7 bases fit TRBD1. Germline values: CDR1 SGHDT, CDR2 YYEEEE. The CDR3 length is 16 residues. The trim removed 4 bases at V and 4 bases at J, leaving 10 bases unmatched.